Below are 27 T cell receptor beta chains sequenced from a single sample in a study of cytomegalovirus exposure and HLA in healthy donors. 13 Jbeta primers and 60 Vbeta primers were used for the PCR. The repertoire was sequenced with immunoSEQ multiplex PCR; TCRdb's copy has only in-frame clones and lacks some. In the table there are 160,000 or so clones, 70% to 85% of which are singletons. Material: PBMCs. The receptors derive from a human donor in good health.

This clone was recorded a few times. The chain carries TRBV27 and TRBJ2-1; D call uncertain. Germline V lookup: CDR1 MNHEY, CDR2 SMNVEV (reference sequence). There are 13 residues in the CDR3. V dropped 3 bases and J dropped 4 bases, with 7 bases sitting between them. The CDR3 reads CASSLITYNEQFF. CDR3 coding DNA: TGTGCCAGCAGTTTGATCACTTACAATGAGCAGTTCTTC.

The gene calls are TRBV9 and TRBJ1-2; 9 nucleotides line up with TRBD1. V gave up 4 bases and J gave up 8 bases; unmatched junction bases: 6. Germline lookup yields CDR1 SGDLS and CDR2 YYNGEE. The CDR3 spans 13 residues. This chain's CDR3 is CASSPRTGVGYTF. CDR3 coding DNA: TGTGCCAGCAGCCCTAGGACAGGGGTCGGCTACACCTTC. Based on the CDR3 plus reference TRBV9 and TRBJ1-2, the full variable domain is DSGVTQTPKHLITATGQRVTLRCSPRSGDLSVYWYQQSLDQGLQFLIQYYNGEERAKGNILERFSAQQFPDLHSELNLSSLELGDSALYFCASSPRTGVGYTFGSGTRLTVV.

This chain uses TRBV11-2 with TRBJ2-1; 7 bases match TRBD2. Germline values: CDR1 SGHAT, CDR2 FQNNGV. CDR3 size: 15 residues. The junction had 7 bases not matched to a gene; V was cut back by 5 bases and J by 3 bases. In DNA form, the CDR3 reads TGTGCCAGCAGCCCAATCGGGGGGATCTACAATGAGCAGTTCTTC. It is translated as CASSPIGGIYNEQFF.

Notes on this clone: Other DNA sequences in this specimen translate into the identical CDR3. V and J are TRBV6-1 and TRBJ1-2; D unresolved. V was cut by 6 bases and J by 2 bases, with 10 bases left in between. The CDR3 contains 13 residues. CDR1 MNHNS and CDR2 SASEGT come from the germline V gene. CDR3 DNA sequence: TGTGCCAGCAGACGGACGGGGAACTATGGCTACACCTTC. As protein: CASRRTGNYGYTF.

This CDR3 reads CASSLAAGDQETQYF. The CDR3 DNA follows: TGTGCCAGCAGCTTAGCAGCGGGGGACCAAGAGACCCAGTACTTC. The chain is built from TRBV7-9 and TRBJ2-5, with 8 bases that match TRBD2. CDR1 is SEHNR, CDR2 FQNEAQ, per germline (reference sequence). CDR3 length: 15 residues. J gave up 0 bases and V 0 bases, and 0 bases lay outside the gene matches. The variable domain in full, with the rest retrieved from reference TRBV7-9 and TRBJ2-5, is DTGVSQNPRHKITKRGQNVTFRCDPISEHNRLYWYRQTLGQGPEFLTYFQNEAQLEKSRLLSDRFSAERPKGSFSTLEIQRTEQGDSAMYLCASSLAAGDQETQYFGPGTRLLVL.

This clone has just a few counts. At one end the junction does not follow the germline gene, possibly because of a read error. V usage is TRBV5-1 and J usage is TRBJ1-1; the match to TRBD1 covers 7 bases. CDR3 length: 12 residues. Germline assignment: CDR1 SGHRS and CDR2 YFSETQ. CDR3 amino acids: CASSPDREEGFF. The CDR3 nucleotides read TGCGCCAGCAGCCCCGACAGGGAAGAAGGTTTCTTT. Combining the CDR3 with reference TRBV5-1 and TRBJ1-1 gives the whole variable domain KAGVTQTPRYLIKTRGQQVTLSCSPISGHRSVSWYQQTPGQGLQFLFEYFSETQRNKGNFPGRFSGRQFSNSRSEMNVSTLELGDSALYLCASSPDREEGFFGQGTRLTVV.

This clone was seen a handful of times. The rearrangement joins TRBV7-9 to TRBJ2-1, with 7 bases matching TRBD1. CDR1 is SEHNR and CDR2 is FQNEAQ in the germline V gene (reference sequence). The V segment lost 5 bases and the J segment 3 bases; nucleotides outside the gene matches: 10. The CDR3 loop spans 16 amino acids. This chain's CDR3 is CASSRAGDSLYNEQFF. The CDR3 coding sequence is TGTGCCAGCAGCCGGGCTGGGGACAGCCTCTACAATGAGCAGTTCTTC. Looking up the rest from reference TRBV7-9 and TRBJ2-1 gives the full variable domain: DTGVSQNPRHKITKRGQNVTFRCDPISEHNRLYWYRQTLGQGPEFLTYFQNEAQLEKSRLLSDRFSAERPKGSFSTLEIQRTEQGDSAMYLCASSRAGDSLYNEQFFGPGTRLTVL.

The chain has TRBV7-9 and TRBJ2-3; D not certain. V was clipped by 5 bases and J by 3 bases, with 3 bases between them. The CDR3 runs 11 residues. Germline lookup yields CDR1 SEHNR and CDR2 FQNEAQ (reference sequence). The CDR3 loop reads CASSPTDTQYF. In nucleotides, the CDR3 is TGTGCCAGCAGCCCGACAGATACGCAGTATTTT. Variable domain in full (rest from reference TRBV7-9 and TRBJ2-3): DTGVSQNPRHKITKRGQNVTFRCDPISEHNRLYWYRQTLGQGPEFLTYFQNEAQLEKSRLLSDRFSAERPKGSFSTLEIQRTEQGDSAMYLCASSPTDTQYFGPGTRLTVL.

The chain recombines TRBV19 with TRBJ1-1; no reliable D call. The CDR3 runs 11 residues. CDR1 and CDR2 (germline): LNHDA, SQIVND (reference sequence). Trimming left V 7 bases short and J 4 bases short, with 7 bases between. The CDR3 sequence: CASTRSTEAFF. The CDR3 nucleotides are TGTGCCAGTACACGTAGCACTGAAGCTTTCTTT.

The rearrangement links TRBV2 to TRBJ2-5; 9 nucleotides agree with TRBD2. The germline CDR1 and CDR2 sequences are SNHLY and FYNNEI. V trimming: 7 bases; J trimming: 3 bases; junction bases outside the gene matches: 9. CDR3 size: 15 residues. The CDR3 reads CASTRLAGSKETQYF. The CDR3 coding sequence is TGTGCCAGCACCCGGCTAGCGGGGTCCAAAGAGACCCAGTACTTC.

The chain combines TRBV7-6 with TRBJ1-2; 10 positions agree with TRBD1. The V segment lost 5 bases and the J segment 3 bases; nucleotides outside the gene matches: 6. Germline V gene data show CDR1 as SGHVS and CDR2 as FNYEAQ. The CDR3 contains 15 residues. The CDR3 protein is CASSKQTGGDYGYTF. DNA of the CDR3: TGTGCCAGCAGCAAACAGACAGGGGGCGACTATGGCTACACCTTC.

This clone appeared a few times. V and J are TRBV2 and TRBJ2-2, with 7 positions matching TRBD2. Trimming removed 2 bases from V and 3 bases from J; junction bases left unmatched: 0. The CDR3 runs to 14 residues. The germline V gene encodes CDR1 SNHLY and CDR2 FYNNEI. The CDR3 sequence: CASSELADTGELFF. For the CDR3, the DNA is TGTGCCAGCAGTGAACTAGCGGACACCGGGGAGCTGTTTTTT.

This rearrangement joins TRBV5-4 to TRBJ1-1; D is ambiguous. CDR3 length: 13 amino acids. The germline gives CDR1 SGHNT, CDR2 YYREEE (reference sequence). V shed 4 bases and J shed 5 bases, with 12 bases lying between them. The CDR3 DNA reads as TGTGCCAGCAGCAACCAAAGGGAGACTGAAGCTTTCTTT. Protein sequence: CASSNQRETEAFF.

The rearrangement joins TRBV7-2 to TRBJ2-7; the D gene is possibly TRBD1 (5 bases). CDR1 SGHTA and CDR2 FQGNSA come from the germline V gene. This CDR3 region has 16 residues. The V end lost 2 bases, the J end lost 0 bases, and 14 bases lay between the germline ends. CDR3 nucleotides: TGTGCCAGCAGCTTAAATAGCAGGGCCATCTCCTACGAGCAGTACTTC. Translation gives CASSLNSRAISYEQYF.

The chain links TRBV29-1 to TRBJ1-1; 7 bases map to TRBD1. Trimming removed 7 bases from V and 0 bases from J; junction bases left unmatched: 8. The CDR3 extends over 14 amino acids. CDR1 and CDR2 from the germline V gene are SQVTM and ANQGSEA. The CDR3 reads CSGEHRGMNTEAFF. For the CDR3, the DNA is TGCAGCGGGGAACACAGGGGAATGAACACTGAAGCTTTCTTT.

The J gene is TRBJ1-4, the V gene TRBV19; the D is unclear. The V and J ends lost 1 base and 0 bases respectively, with 15 bases between them. The germline CDR1 and CDR2 sequences are LNHDA and SQIVND (reference sequence). The CDR3 contains 18 residues. The DNA for the CDR3 is TGTGCCAGTAGTATAGCGCGGGCGGGGTTCGCAACTAATGAAAAACTGTTTTTT. Translating it yields CASSIARAGFATNEKLFF.

This clone was recorded only once. The chain is built from TRBV10-3 and TRBJ2-7; maybe TRBD2 (6 bases). The ends were cut back, 0 bases at V and 6 bases at J, with 12 bases in the middle. CDR3 length: 14 residues. Germline lookup yields CDR1 ENHRY and CDR2 SYGVKD. CDR3 region: CAISESSGGVEQYF. In DNA, the CDR3 is TGTGCCATCAGTGAGTCGTCTGGAGGGGTCGAGCAGTACTTC.

The chain has TRBV9 and TRBJ2-1; 7 bases map to TRBD2. CDR3 length equals 15 residues. CDR1 and CDR2 from the germline V gene are SGDLS and YYNGEE. Trimming at V came to 4 bases and at J to 1 base, leaving 5 bases not matched to a gene. The CDR3: CASSLGGESYNEQFF. CDR3 sequence (DNA): TGTGCCAGCAGCTTGGGGGGGGAATCCTACAATGAGCAGTTCTTC.

The chain carries TRBV4-1 and TRBJ1-2, with TRBD1 as a possible D gene (5 bases). V was cut by 0 bases and J by 8 bases, with 13 bases left in between. The CDR3 loop spans 14 amino acids. CDR1 MGHRA and CDR2 YSYEKL come from the germline V gene. The CDR3 nucleotides read TGCGCCAGCAGCCAAGATGTCAGGGCCCAGGGCTACACCTTC. Protein sequence: CASSQDVRAQGYTF.

In nucleotides, the CDR3 is TGTGCCAGTACAGGGGTGCCAAATCAGCCCCAGCATTTT. This translates into CASTGVPNQPQHF. The rearrangement uses TRBV19 and TRBJ1-5; D may be TRBD1 (6 bases). Germline lookup yields CDR1 LNHDA and CDR2 SQIVND (reference sequence). V lost 7 bases and J lost 4, with 11 bases in between. The CDR3 runs to 13 residues. Combining the CDR3 with reference TRBV19 and TRBJ1-5 gives the whole variable domain DGGITQSPKYLFRKEGQNVTLSCEQNLNHDAMYWYRQDPGQGLRLIYYSQIVNDFQKGDIAEGYSVSREKKESFPLTVTSAQKNPTAFYLCASTGVPNQPQHFGDGTRLSIL.

This clone is a singleton in its sample. V usage is TRBV6-5 and J usage is TRBJ1-1, with TRBD1 matching 7 bases. With V trimmed by 5 bases and J by 10 bases, 7 bases remained unmatched. Germline V lookup: CDR1 MNHEY, CDR2 SVGAGI. The CDR3 covers 12 residues. DNA of the CDR3: TGTGCCAGCAGTGCCGACAGGGTAGTAGCTTTCTTT. Translating it yields CASSADRVVAFF.

V usage is TRBV27 and J usage is TRBJ1-5, with 7 bases fitting TRBD1. CDR3 size: 15 residues. J gave up 3 bases and V 5 bases, and 7 bases lay outside the gene matches. Looked up from germline, CDR1 is MNHEY and CDR2 is SMNVEV (reference sequence). The CDR3 spells CASSSQGQSNQPQHF. The CDR3 nucleotides read TGTGCCAGCAGTAGCCAGGGACAGTCCAATCAGCCCCAGCATTTT.

This clone came up once. The gene calls are TRBV23-1 and TRBJ1-3; a possible D gene is TRBD1 (5 bases). TRBV23-1 is annotated as an ORF whose role is uncertain. This CDR3 spans 17 amino acids. V was clipped by 8 bases and J by 1 base, with 21 bases between them. CDR3 residues: CASHPHRTLLSGNTIYF. In DNA, the CDR3 is TGCGCCAGCCACCCCCACAGGACCCTACTTTCTGGAAACACCATATATTTT.

This clone was observed a handful of times. V and J are TRBV30 and TRBJ2-1, with 9 positions matching TRBD2. The V gene's germline CDR1 is GTSNPN and CDR2 SVGIG (reference sequence). J lost 10 bases, V lost 0 bases, and 7 bases had no gene match. The CDR3 length is 14 residues. In DNA, the CDR3 is TGTGCCTGGAGTGTGCGGGGGGGCCCTTGGGAGCAGTTCTTC. Translating gives CAWSVRGGPWEQFF.

The chain uses TRBV5-6 and TRBJ2-3; TRBD2 agrees at 8 bases. With V trimmed by 0 bases and J by 5 bases, 5 bases remained unmatched. The CDR3 contains 15 residues. Germline assignment: CDR1 SGHDT and CDR2 YYEEEE. CDR3: CASSLVKRGRDTQYF. The CDR3 DNA follows: TGTGCCAGCAGCTTGGTAAAGCGGGGGCGAGATACGCAGTATTTT.

The chain recombines TRBV7-3 with TRBJ1-2; tentative D call: TRBD1 (6 bases). The V end was cut by 5 bases, the J end by 5 bases, with 15 bases between. This CDR3 is 14 amino acids long. The germline CDR1 and CDR2 sequences are SGHTA and FQGTGA. The CDR3 DNA sequence: TGTGCCAGCAGCAAGGACAGATTGGGGTATGGCTACACCTTC. Residues: CASSKDRLGYGYTF.

The chain has TRBV27 and TRBJ2-3; TRBD1 matches at 7 bases. Germline assignment: CDR1 MNHEY and CDR2 SMNVEV (reference sequence). This CDR3 is 14 amino acids long. The J segment lost 7 bases and the V segment lost 8 bases, leaving 12 bases of the junction unmatched. The CDR3 bases are TGTGCCAGCTCCTCGGGACAGCGAGGGAATACGCAGTATTTT. Its translation is CASSSGQRGNTQYF.